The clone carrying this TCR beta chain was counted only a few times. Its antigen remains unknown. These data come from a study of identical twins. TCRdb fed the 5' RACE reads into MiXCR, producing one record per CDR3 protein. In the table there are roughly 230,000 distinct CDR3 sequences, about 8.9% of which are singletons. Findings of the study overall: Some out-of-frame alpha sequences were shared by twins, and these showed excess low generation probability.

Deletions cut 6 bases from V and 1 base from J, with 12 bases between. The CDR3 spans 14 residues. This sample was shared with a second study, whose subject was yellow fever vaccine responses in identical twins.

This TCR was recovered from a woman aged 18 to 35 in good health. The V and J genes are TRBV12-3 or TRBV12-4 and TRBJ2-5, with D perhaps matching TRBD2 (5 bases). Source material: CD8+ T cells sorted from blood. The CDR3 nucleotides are TGTGCCAGCAGAGGAGGAGCTAGCCAAGAGACCCAGTACTTC. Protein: CASRGGASQETQYF.